Following are 29 T cell receptor beta chains from one sample sequenced in a study of shared clonotypes between healthy human individuals. Generated by immunoSEQ multiplex PCR, the TCRdb table keeps only in-frame clones and is missing some. The profile shows some 2.1 million clones, roughly 94% of them singletons. Sequencing was performed on naive CD4+ T cells sorted from blood. This sample's subset: CD45RA+ positively selected. The receptors derive from a man younger than 35 in good health.

The V and J genes are TRBV10-3 and TRBJ1-1, with D possibly matching TRBD1 (6 bases). Germline values: CDR1 ENHRY, CDR2 SYGVKD. The CDR3 runs to 15 residues. V was cut by 6 bases and J by 5 bases, with 19 bases left in between. CDR3 loop: CAIRRGAEGGTEAFF. The DNA for the CDR3 is TGTGCCATCAGGAGGGGTGCCGAGGGGGGTACTGAAGCTTTCTTT.

This clone appeared a single time. The rearrangement joins TRBV6-5 to TRBJ2-2, with no clear D. Germline CDR1 is MNHEY and CDR2 is SVGAGI. CDR3 length: 14 residues. Trimming stripped 4 bases from V and 5 bases from J, with 11 bases between. The CDR3 DNA is TGTGCCAGCAGTTCCCTAATAGTGACCGGGGAGCTGTTTTTT. Translating gives CASSSLIVTGELFF.

In regard to this clone: Other DNA sequences from this sample encode an identical CDR3 as well. The chain has TRBV6-5 and TRBJ2-5; 8 positions match TRBD1. Germline assignment: CDR1 MNHEY and CDR2 SVGAGI. The CDR3 contains 13 residues. J gave up 5 bases and V 5 bases, and 4 bases lay outside the gene matches. The CDR3 region is CASSRTGGETQYF. The CDR3 nucleotides read TGTGCCAGCAGTCGAACAGGGGGGGAGACCCAGTACTTC.

The rearrangement joins TRBV27 to TRBJ1-5, with D uncertain. Deletions cut 6 bases from V and 0 bases from J, with 9 bases between. This CDR3 is built from 14 residues. Germline CDR1 and CDR2: MNHEY and SMNVEV (reference sequence). In DNA, the CDR3 is TGTGCCAGCAGCTTCATAGATAGCAATCAGCCCCAGCATTTT. Its translation is CASSFIDSNQPQHF.

This clone was counted once. The genes are TRBV28 and TRBJ1-5; no firm D call. From germline, CDR1 is MDHEN and CDR2 SYDVKM. This CDR3 region has 13 residues. V dropped 4 bases and J dropped 5 bases, with 9 bases sitting between them. The CDR3 sequence is CASSSPIDQPQHF. DNA for the CDR3: TGTGCCAGCAGTTCCCCCATAGATCAGCCCCAGCATTTT.

Turning to this clone: The same CDR3 also results from other DNA sequences found in this sample. The chain couples TRBV30 to TRBJ2-3; the match to TRBD2 covers 7 bases. J was trimmed by 6 bases and V by 1 base; bases with no gene match: 4. Germline CDR1 reads GTSNPN; CDR2 reads SVGIG (reference sequence). This CDR3 comprises 13 residues. CDR3 amino acids: CAWSGGGLDTQYF. The CDR3 nucleotides are TGTGCCTGGAGTGGGGGGGGACTGGATACGCAGTATTTT.

V is TRBV5-6 and J is TRBJ2-5; possibly TRBD2 for D (5 bases). The CDR3 loop spans 14 amino acids. The germline V gene encodes CDR1 SGHDT and CDR2 YYEEEE. Trimming cost V 1 base and J 3 bases, with 10 bases left between them. CDR3 coding DNA: TGTGCCAGCAGCTTGAGCGGCCGGAAAGAGACCCAGTACTTC. Residues: CASSLSGRKETQYF.

The rearrangement links TRBV15 to TRBJ2-6; D ambiguous. From germline, CDR1 is LNHNV and CDR2 YYDKDF (reference sequence). The CDR3 loop spans 18 amino acids. The ends were cut back, 0 bases at V and 0 bases at J, with 12 bases in the middle. The CDR3 reads CATSRDRNSISGANVLTF. Here the CDR3 DNA reads TGTGCCACCAGCAGAGATAGGAACAGCATCTCTGGGGCCAACGTCCTGACTTTC.

The chain combines TRBV19 with TRBJ2-4; D is possibly TRBD2 (6 bases). Trimming pared 0 bases from V and 0 bases from J, leaving 15 bases between. Germline-derived CDR1 and CDR2 are LNHDA and SQIVND (reference sequence). The CDR3 has 18 residues. CDR3 bases: TGTGCCAGTAGTATAGACCCCATCGGGGGACTAGCCAAAAACATTCAGTACTTC. It specifies CASSIDPIGGLAKNIQYF.

Regarding this clone: The sample holds other DNA sequences that translate to the same CDR3. V gene TRBV15 combines with J gene TRBJ1-2; D is uncertain. Germline CDR1 LNHNV, CDR2 YYDKDF (reference sequence). This CDR3 region has 12 residues. Deletions cut 0 bases from V and 4 bases from J, with 3 bases between. The CDR3 nucleotides are TGTGCCACCAGCAGAGACTCCTATGGCTACACCTTC. Its protein is CATSRDSYGYTF.

For the CDR3, the DNA is TGTGCCACCAGCAGAGGGAGGACAGGGGGCCTCTCCGAGCAGTACTTC. Protein sequence: CATSRGRTGGLSEQYF. The gene calls are TRBV15 and TRBJ2-7, with 11 bases lining up with TRBD1. The CDR3 has 16 amino acids. The V gene end was trimmed by 1 base and the J gene end by 6 bases; junction bases not matched to a gene: 8. Germline CDR1 and CDR2: LNHNV and YYDKDF (reference sequence).

The chain couples TRBV5-1 to TRBJ2-5; D not certain. The CDR3 is 12 residues long. Germline loops: CDR1 SGHRS, CDR2 YFSETQ. Trimming removed 2 bases at V and 6 bases at J, with 8 bases between. The CDR3 loop reads CASSFEVKTQYF. In DNA form, the CDR3 reads TGCGCCAGCAGCTTTGAGGTGAAGACCCAGTACTTC. The variable domain in full, with the rest retrieved from reference TRBV5-1 and TRBJ2-5, is KAGVTQTPRYLIKTRGQQVTLSCSPISGHRSVSWYQQTPGQGLQFLFEYFSETQRNKGNFPGRFSGRQFSNSRSEMNVSTLELGDSALYLCASSFEVKTQYFGPGTRLLVL.

This rearrangement joins TRBV5-1 to TRBJ2-2; 9 nucleotides line up with TRBD2. The CDR3 extends over 16 amino acids. Germline CDR1 reads SGHRS; CDR2 reads YFSETQ. The V segment lost 6 bases and the J segment 4 bases; nucleotides outside the gene matches: 10. CDR3 in DNA: TGCGCCAGCACCATTAGCGGGAGTAGGGGCACCGGGGAGCTGTTTTTT. Protein: CASTISGSRGTGELFF. The full variable domain, rest sourced from reference TRBV5-1 and TRBJ2-2, is KAGVTQTPRYLIKTRGQQVTLSCSPISGHRSVSWYQQTPGQGLQFLFEYFSETQRNKGNFPGRFSGRQFSNSRSEMNVSTLELGDSALYLCASTISGSRGTGELFFGEGSRLTVL.

This chain links TRBV6-5 with TRBJ2-1, with 7 bases lining up with TRBD2. Germline-derived CDR1 and CDR2 are MNHEY and SVGAGI. The trim removed 2 bases at V and 6 bases at J, leaving 7 bases unmatched. This CDR3 region has 15 residues. The CDR3 sequence: CASSYLTREGNEQFF. In DNA, the CDR3 is TGTGCCAGCAGTTACCTGACAAGGGAGGGCAATGAGCAGTTCTTC.

The rearrangement uses TRBV28 and TRBJ1-6; 8 bases match TRBD1. The CDR3 consists of 17 residues. Trimming at V came to 6 bases and at J to 9 bases, leaving 16 bases not matched to a gene. Germline V gives CDR1 MDHEN, CDR2 SYDVKM. The CDR3 nucleotides are TGTGCCAGCAGGGGGATACCTGGACAGGGATTGAGTTCACCCCTCCACTTT. Translation gives CASRGIPGQGLSSPLHF.

The rearrangement uses TRBV6-1 and TRBJ1-6, with D possibly matching TRBD1 (5 bases). The germline CDR1 and CDR2 sequences are MNHNS and SASEGT. V was clipped by 7 bases and J by 7 bases, with 14 bases between them. This CDR3 is 14 amino acids long. CDR3 DNA sequence: TGTGCCAGCACCGGGGACGGGGGGAATTCACCCCTCCACTTT. Its protein product is CASTGDGGNSPLHF.

The chain employs TRBV7-2 and TRBJ2-6; D is ambiguous. There are 16 residues in the CDR3. Germline V gene data show CDR1 as SGHTA and CDR2 as FQGNSA. Trimming removed 0 bases from V and 0 bases from J, with 6 bases in between. CDR3 sequence (DNA): TGTGCCAGCAGCTTAGCAAGGGACTCTGGGGCCAACGTCCTGACTTTC. The encoded protein is CASSLARDSGANVLTF.

Of note for this clone: Within the sample, other DNA sequences also encode this same CDR3. This chain links TRBV12-5 with TRBJ2-5; D perhaps matches TRBD2 (6 bases). Per the germline V gene, CDR1 is LGHNT and CDR2 is FRNRAP. V lost 4 bases and J 2 bases, leaving 8 bases between the germline ends. The CDR3 has 13 residues. The CDR3 nucleotides are TGTGCTAGTGGTTGGGACTTGCAAGAGACCCAGTACTTC. Translated, it gives CASGWDLQETQYF.

The rearrangement joins TRBV2 to TRBJ1-2; TRBD1 matches 9 bases. The CDR3 runs 15 residues. J was trimmed by 2 bases and V by 5 bases; bases with no gene match: 6. Germline loops: CDR1 SNHLY, CDR2 FYNNEI. The CDR3 spells CASSIPTGGNYGYTF. CDR3 DNA: TGTGCCAGCAGTATTCCGACAGGGGGGAACTATGGCTACACCTTC.

The chain uses TRBV28 and TRBJ1-5, with TRBD1 as a possible D gene (5 bases). This CDR3 is built from 15 residues. V lost 5 bases and J lost 1, with 12 bases in between. CDR1 and CDR2 (germline): MDHEN, SYDVKM. The CDR3 DNA sequence: TGTGCCAGCAGTCTACAGGTAGGGAGCAATCAGCCCCAGCATTTT. Protein: CASSLQVGSNQPQHF.

Only one count was recorded for this clone. This chain links TRBV28 with TRBJ1-5; D not certain. Trimming took off 6 bases at V and 0 bases at J, with 15 bases between the two ends. Germline CDR1 and CDR2: MDHEN and SYDVKM. The CDR3 runs 16 residues. CDR3 sequence reads: CASRTSGVVSNQPQHF. The CDR3 DNA reads TGTGCCAGCAGGACAAGTGGGGTTGTTAGCAATCAGCCCCAGCATTTT.

The chain couples TRBV7-9 to TRBJ2-7, with D uncertain. Germline CDR1 is SEHNR and CDR2 is FQNEAQ (reference sequence). CDR3 length: 16 residues. V was shortened by 2 bases and J by 1 base, with 15 bases between the two germline ends. Here the CDR3 DNA reads TGTGCCAGCAGCTTAAATAACGAAGTGGGATCCTACGAGCAGTACTTC. Amino acids: CASSLNNEVGSYEQYF.

The J gene is TRBJ1-6, the V gene TRBV30, with D possibly matching TRBD1 (6 bases). Germline V lookup: CDR1 GTSNPN, CDR2 SVGIG (reference sequence). CDR3 length: 13 residues. V was cut by 4 bases and J by 10 bases, with 14 bases left in between. Here the CDR3 DNA reads TGTGCCTGGACTCCGGGGGGCTGGTCACCCCTCCACTTT. Residues: CAWTPGGWSPLHF.

The rearrangement uses TRBV5-1 and TRBJ2-7; 7 bases fit TRBD2. Germline V lookup: CDR1 SGHRS, CDR2 YFSETQ. V lost 4 bases to trimming and J lost 0 bases; unmatched junction nucleotides: 13. The CDR3 extends over 17 amino acids. CDR3 nucleotides: TGCGCCAGCAGCCCCGGCTGGCGGGGGACCTCCTCCTACGAGCAGTACTTC. It yields the protein CASSPGWRGTSSYEQYF.

This clone was found once. This sequence joins TRBV6-5 and TRBJ2-2, with no clear D. This CDR3 region has 13 residues. V lost 5 bases to trimming and J lost 4 bases, with 8 bases between them. CDR1 and CDR2 (germline): MNHEY, SVGAGI. CDR3 coding DNA: TGTGCCAGCAGTCCCGGAAGCACCGGGGAGCTGTTTTTT. This sequence encodes CASSPGSTGELFF.

V and J are TRBV28 and TRBJ2-1, with D maybe TRBD1 (5 bases). Trimming took 4 bases from V and 3 from J, leaving 13 bases between them. The CDR3 has 15 amino acids. The germline CDR1 and CDR2 sequences are MDHEN and SYDVKM. DNA of the CDR3: TGTGCCAGCAGTTCAACAGGTGAAGGCTACAATGAGCAGTTCTTC. Residues: CASSSTGEGYNEQFF. The variable domain in full, completed from reference TRBV28 and TRBJ2-1, reads DVKVTQSSRYLVKRTGEKVFLECVQDMDHENMFWYRQDPGLGLRLIYFSYDVKMKEKGDIPEGYSVSREKKERFSLILESASTNQTSMYLCASSSTGEGYNEQFFGPGTRLTVL.

This chain connects TRBV25-1 to TRBJ2-3; 11 bases line up with TRBD2. V shed 6 bases, J shed 3 bases, and the junction held 2 bases outside the gene matches. CDR3 length: 14 amino acids. Germline CDR1 and CDR2: MGHDK and SYGVNS. The CDR3 sequence is CASRGTSGTDTQYF. The CDR3 nucleotides read TGTGCCAGCAGAGGGACTAGCGGAACAGATACGCAGTATTTT.

The chain employs TRBV23-1 and TRBJ1-1; D might be TRBD1 (5 bases). TRBV23-1 falls under the ORF class, with uncertain function. The CDR3 has 13 residues. V was shortened by 4 bases and J by 10 bases, with 16 bases between the two germline ends. The CDR3 region has the DNA TGCGCCAGCAGTCCGGTGGCAGGGCGGTTAGCTTTCTTT. This sequence encodes CASSPVAGRLAFF.

CDR3 sequence (DNA): TGTGCCAGTAGTCAGACAGGGGCCTACGAGCAGTACTTC. Residues: CASSQTGAYEQYF. The chain couples TRBV19 to TRBJ2-7; TRBD1 aligns across 8 bases. The CDR3 length is 13 residues. Germline CDR1 reads LNHDA; CDR2 reads SQIVND (reference sequence). V was pared by 5 bases and J by 2 bases, with 2 bases of the junction left unmatched. Full variable domain (remainder filled in from reference TRBV19 and TRBJ2-7): DGGITQSPKYLFRKEGQNVTLSCEQNLNHDAMYWYRQDPGQGLRLIYYSQIVNDFQKGDIAEGYSVSREKKESFPLTVTSAQKNPTAFYLCASSQTGAYEQYFGPGTRLTVT.